The sequence of this TCR beta chain was determined in a study of cytomegalovirus exposure and HLA in healthy donors. Study as a whole: HLA-typed donors contributed 80 million or so unique TCRs, which were held in an early data release.

Trimming took 7 bases from V and 7 from J, leaving 25 bases between them. The CDR3 has 15 residues. Germline V lookup: CDR1 SQVTM, CDR2 ANQGSEA. 60 Vbeta and 13 Jbeta primers were used in PCR. Produced via immunoSEQ multiplex PCR; TCRdb's table is partial and in-frame only. The sample records roughly 150,000 clones, approximately 81% being singletons. The chain recombines TRBV29-1 with TRBJ1-2; D gene unclear. This TCR was recovered from a man under 40 in good health and CMV-seropositive. Sequences were obtained from PBMCs. This CDR3 is CSATGGRGLLSGYTF. The CDR3 DNA follows: TGCAGCGCCACGGGCGGAAGAGGACTTTTGTCTGGCTACACCTTC.